This note documents a single TCR beta chain sequence. This sample was taken from a study of blood T cell repertoires in COVID-19. Turning to the study itself: Donors in the United States, Italy and Spain gave samples during acute or convalescent COVID-19. PBMCs, B-cell-depleted T cells, or T cells were the source of the cDNA or gDNA that made up the material.

Clones were sequenced by immunoSEQ multiplex PCR, and TCRdb holds only the in-frame ones, with some missing. The repertoire consists of about 41,000 clones, with 70% to 90% occurring once and the leading ten covering 4.8%. The ends were cut back, 2 bases at V and 5 bases at J, with 11 bases in the middle. The CDR3 spans 14 residues. The germline gives CDR1 SGDLS, CDR2 YYNGEE. Sample: peripheral blood. The rearrangement uses TRBV9 and TRBJ2-1; TRBD2 might be the D (6 bases). This clonotype originated in a human donor in a cohort sampled during active COVID-19. DNA of the CDR3: TGTGCCAGCAGCGTTTCGACTAGACACAATGAGCAGTTCTTC. Protein product: CASSVSTRHNEQFF.